The TCR beta chain described here comes from a study of blood T cells in healthy people across ages. Study results and caveats: PBMCs were not sorted, which prevented a conclusive comparison of naive versus antigen-experienced cells. Higher diversity and more naive CD4+ cells were features of long-lived donors, compared to aged donors.

Turning to this clonotype: The target antigen is unknown.

The germline V gene has CDR1 MDHEN and CDR2 SYDVKM. The CDR3 sequence is 14 residues long. Deletions cut 5 bases from V and 5 bases from J, with 13 bases between. The authors ran a second PCR of about 7 to 11 cycles using a sample-barcoded 5' primer and a J-beta primer mix. A single record per CDR3 protein comes from TCRdb applying MiXCR to the 5' RACE reads. This sample has over 950,000 distinct CDR3 sequences; roughly half occur once, and the top ten carry about 22%. Peripheral blood from each donor was collected in a volume of ten milliliters. This TCR was recovered from a woman aged 60-75 years in good health. The chain couples TRBV28 to TRBJ1-5, with a weak D call TRBD1 (6 bases). Sequenced material: blood. The CDR3 DNA follows: TGTGCCAGCAGTCCCGGGTCAGGGGATCAGCCCCAGCATTTT. Translating gives CASSPGSGDQPQHF.